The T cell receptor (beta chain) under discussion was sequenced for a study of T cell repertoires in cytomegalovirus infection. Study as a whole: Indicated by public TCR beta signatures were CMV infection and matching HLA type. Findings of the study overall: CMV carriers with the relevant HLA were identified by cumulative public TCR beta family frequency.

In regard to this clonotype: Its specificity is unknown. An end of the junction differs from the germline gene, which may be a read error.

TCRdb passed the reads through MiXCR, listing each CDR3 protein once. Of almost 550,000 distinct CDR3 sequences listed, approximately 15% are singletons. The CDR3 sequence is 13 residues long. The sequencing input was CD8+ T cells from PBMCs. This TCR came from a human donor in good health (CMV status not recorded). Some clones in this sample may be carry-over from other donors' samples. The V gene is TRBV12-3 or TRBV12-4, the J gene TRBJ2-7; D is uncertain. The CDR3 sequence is CASSLGGGYEQDF. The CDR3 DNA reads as TGTGCCAGCAGTTTAGGAGGCGGTTACGAGCAGGACTTC.